Following are 5 T cell receptor beta chains from one sample sequenced in a study of blood T cell repertoires in COVID-19. Using immunoSEQ multiplex PCR, the repertoire was profiled, and TCRdb retains in-frame clones only, with some absent. The profile shows 250,000 or so clones, roughly 81% of them singletons. The sequencing sample was made of PBMCs or T cells enriched from blood (not recorded which). These receptors originate from a woman aged 45-59 years who had been exposed to COVID-19.

The rearrangement uses TRBV2 and TRBJ1-2, with no clear D. Germline CDR1 and CDR2: SNHLY and FYNNEI. CDR3 length: 15 residues. Trimming stripped 0 bases from V and 8 bases from J, with 16 bases between. The CDR3 here is CASSEARATVKGYTF. The DNA for the CDR3 is TGTGCCAGCAGTGAAGCGCGGGCTACGGTCAAAGGCTACACCTTC.

The CDR3 DNA is TGCGCCAGCAGCCAATCGCGGACAGCGGCCTACGAGCAGTACTTC. It is translated as CASSQSRTAAYEQYF. The chain combines TRBV4-3 with TRBJ2-7, with D possibly matching TRBD1 (6 bases). This CDR3 is 15 amino acids long. CDR1 and CDR2 from the germline V gene are LGHNA and YSLEER. Trimming left V 2 bases short and J 2 bases short, with 13 bases between.

This sequence joins TRBV29-1 and TRBJ1-2; D is uncertain. Per the germline V gene, CDR1 is SQVTM and CDR2 is ANQGSEA. Trimming stripped 7 bases from V and 2 bases from J, with 11 bases between. This CDR3 is 12 amino acids long. This CDR3 is CSARGINYGYTF. CDR3 nucleotide sequence: TGCAGCGCCCGCGGGATCAACTATGGCTACACCTTC.

The CDR3 sequence is CASGVTGEAFF. The DNA of the CDR3 is TGTGCTAGTGGAGTAACAGGGGAAGCTTTCTTT. This chain links TRBV12-5 with TRBJ1-1, with D maybe TRBD1 (6 bases). This CDR3 is 11 amino acids long. CDR1 and CDR2 (germline): LGHNT, FRNRAP. The V gene lost 6 bases and the J gene lost 8 bases, with 10 bases spanning the gap.

This clone was picked up a small number of times. The chain combines TRBV28 with TRBJ1-4; weak D call: TRBD1 (5 bases). This CDR3 has 15 amino acids. V lost 6 bases, J lost 8 bases, and 19 bases lay in between. From germline, CDR1 is MDHEN and CDR2 SYDVKM. For the CDR3, the DNA is TGTGCCAGCAGGCCTCCGGGGGGACTAGGAGAAAAACTGTTTTTT. Its protein is CASRPPGGLGEKLFF.